The rows below give T cell receptor beta chains drawn from one sample of a study of early T cells in non-severe SARS-CoV-2 infection. TCRdb re-called the 5' RACE reads through MiXCR, storing one row per CDR3 protein. Of 25,000 to 35,000 distinct CDR3 sequences listed, about 3.9% were seen once; the top ten hold around 8.5%. Sample: whole blood. The source is an adult who was a healthcare worker with PCR-confirmed SARS-CoV-2 infection or an uninfected control (not recorded which). Both conserved end residues are part of each CDR3.

V	J	CDR3
TRBV3-1	TRBJ1-1	CASSQGSVGGTEAFF
TRBV2	TRBJ1-5	CASSRTGGSPQHF
TRBV5-1	TRBJ2-7	CASSVLSSGGYEQYF
TRBV7-2	TRBJ1-2	CASSLGEIYGYTF
TRBV9	TRBJ2-1	CASSVATTSGGGNEQFF
TRBV6-6	TRBJ1-4	CASNPGLGEKLFF
TRBV5-1	TRBJ2-1	CASQRRSSGWDEQFF
TRBV20-1	TRBJ1-2	CSARGGGSEYGYTF
TRBV2	TRBJ2-3	CASSDGTPDTQYF
TRBV24-1	TRBJ1-2	CATSEEGPPNYGYTF
TRBV5-1	TRBJ2-1	CASSLEWIAVGGEQFF
TRBV7-9	TRBJ1-2	CASSPPGGGYGYTF
TRBV12-5	TRBJ2-1	CASGLVQGLGQFF
TRBV28	TRBJ1-2	CASSFVPRGGYTF
TRBV5-1	TRBJ1-2	CASSFGQTYGYTF
TRBV6-1	TRBJ2-1	CASSEAGLAGIGSSYNEQFF
TRBV5-1	TRBJ2-7	CASSLAPSGDEQYF
TRBV5-6	TRBJ2-7	CASSLNGPGTKYEQYF
TRBV7-9	TRBJ2-7	CASSSTGNPYEQYF
TRBV18	TRBJ2-1	CASSLYGTSGYNEQFF
TRBV18	TRBJ2-5	CASSQGLAGKETQYF
TRBV7-6	TRBJ2-1	CASSLGGSGSFYEQFF
TRBV20-1	TRBJ1-4	CSAVPGHTLEGLFF
TRBV14	TRBJ2-2	CASSQERTANTGELFF
TRBV12-3/TRBV12-4	TRBJ2-2	CASSLTTGPGELFF
TRBV7-3	TRBJ2-5	CASRRTSGQETQYF
TRBV5-1	TRBJ2-2	CASQSGPNTGELFF
TRBV5-1	TRBJ1-5	CASSYLPGQIYQPQHF
TRBV9	TRBJ1-1	CASSHDTGGTEAFF
TRBV18	TRBJ1-1	CASSPPIGHDTEAFF
TRBV2	TRBJ1-4	CASIPARYGKLFF
TRBV4-1	TRBJ1-6	CASSQEAGFYNSPLHF
TRBV7-9	TRBJ1-4	CASSMRDGKKLFF
TRBV5-4	TRBJ2-5	CASSLERPGETQYF
TRBV4-1	TRBJ1-4	CASSQEGEAHREKLFF
TRBV21-1	TRBJ2-7	CASSKMRWEGRGHQYF
TRBV24-1	TRBJ2-2	CATGGGRGSGELFF
TRBV7-8	TRBJ1-4	CASRATGGGEKLFF
TRBV5-1	TRBJ2-1	CASSSGGTSGNEQFF
TRBV5-1	TRBJ2-7	CASSLVGRGSYEQYF
TRBV5-1	TRBJ2-7	CASSRTSGSYEQYF
TRBV6-2/TRBV6-3	TRBJ2-3	CASSYSEQGWADTQYF
TRBV29-1	TRBJ2-1	CSAAGTSAGGEQFF
TRBV2	TRBJ2-2	CASSETSGKGELFF
TRBV12-3/TRBV12-4	TRBJ2-1	CASSEQLFSLNEQFF
TRBV6-5	TRBJ2-7	CASTVAGGPGEQYF
TRBV7-8	TRBJ2-1	CASSLPGLDLNEQFF
TRBV5-6	TRBJ1-6	CASSFVFSRGLSPLHF
TRBV2	TRBJ2-2	CASSEGTGRGELFF
TRBV5-1	TRBJ2-3	CASRTSSTDTQYF
TRBV12-3/TRBV12-4	TRBJ2-5	CASSLDLGTETQYF
TRBV29-1	TRBJ2-3	CSVVPLGAVTDTQYF
TRBV20-1	TRBJ2-5	CSASASGGPRETQYF
TRBV4-3	TRBJ1-2	CASSQERQPQNYGYTF
TRBV5-5	TRBJ1-5	CASSPQGDNQPQHF
TRBV7-9	TRBJ2-7	CASSLGSKSSYEQYF
TRBV7-8	TRBJ1-4	CASSGFGRLEKLFF
TRBV19	TRBJ1-3	CASSPGPTFSGNTIYF